The 18 T cell receptor beta chains below come from one sample, sequenced in a study of cytomegalovirus exposure and HLA in healthy donors. Here immunoSEQ multiplex PCR was the method, and the copy in TCRdb shows in-frame clones only, minus some. The table has some 340,000 clones, around 90% seen once. Sample: PBMCs. The receptors were gathered from a woman aged 30 to 39 in good health and CMV-seropositive.

V usage is TRBV28 and J usage is TRBJ2-7; 8 bases match TRBD1. Germline V gene sequence: CDR1 MDHEN, CDR2 SYDVKM. CDR3 length equals 15 residues. The ends lost 4 bases at V and 4 bases at J; junction bases unmatched: 9. CDR3 sequence reads: CASSSSGTGGYEQYF. The CDR3 coding sequence is TGTGCCAGCAGTTCTTCCGGGACAGGCGGGTACGAGCAGTACTTC.

The rearrangement joins TRBV14 to TRBJ2-1; a possible D gene is TRBD1 (5 bases). The V gene's germline CDR1 is SGHDN and CDR2 FVKESK. The CDR3 loop spans 14 amino acids. V shed 3 bases and J shed 7 bases, with 13 bases lying between them. The CDR3 region has the DNA TGTGCCAGCAGCCAGGGGCTAAAACGGAATGAGCAGTTCTTC. It translates to CASSQGLKRNEQFF.

The chain carries TRBV30 and TRBJ1-1, with D possibly being TRBD1 (5 bases). The germline V gene has CDR1 GTSNPN and CDR2 SVGIG (reference sequence). Trimming took 4 bases from V and 0 from J, leaving 9 bases between them. The CDR3 consists of 13 residues. CDR3 region: CAWTDSLNTEAFF. DNA for the CDR3: TGTGCCTGGACTGACAGTCTGAACACTGAAGCTTTCTTT.

V and J are TRBV6-5 and TRBJ2-1; D not certain. V lost 6 bases and J lost 14, with 20 bases in between. The CDR3 sequence is 13 residues long. CDR1 and CDR2 from the germline V gene are MNHEY and SVGAGI. This CDR3 reads CASSPTPDAREFF. CDR3 nucleotide sequence: TGTGCCAGCAGCCCCACCCCGGACGCCCGAGAGTTCTTC.

V usage is TRBV4-1 and J usage is TRBJ1-4; D gene ambiguous. Germline V gene data show CDR1 as MGHRA and CDR2 as YSYEKL. CDR3 length: 12 amino acids. V lost 4 bases and J 7 bases, leaving 7 bases between the germline ends. CDR3 DNA sequence: TGCGCCAGCAGCCCTTTGGGTGAAAAACTGTTTTTT. Amino acid sequence: CASSPLGEKLFF.

V gene TRBV13 combines with J gene TRBJ2-1; possibly TRBD2 for D (6 bases). Trimming shortened V by 0 bases and J by 9 bases, and 9 bases separated the two germline ends. Germline CDR1 reads PRHDT; CDR2 reads FYEKMQ (reference sequence). The CDR3 length is 13 residues. CDR3 sequence: CASSLGQGGEQFF. The CDR3 bases are TGTGCCAGCAGCTTAGGCCAGGGAGGTGAGCAGTTCTTC.

The chain joins TRBV11-3 to TRBJ1-4; perhaps TRBD1 as D (5 bases). There are 13 residues in the CDR3. CDR1 is SGHNT, CDR2 YENEEA, per germline. The V and J ends lost 4 bases and 10 bases respectively, with 13 bases between them. The CDR3 loop is CASSSTRDGKLFF. The DNA of the CDR3 is TGTGCCAGCAGCTCCACAAGGGACGGAAAACTGTTTTTT.

The chain carries TRBV11-1 and TRBJ2-5; a possible D gene is TRBD1 (6 bases). Trimming took 5 bases from V and 1 from J, leaving 14 bases between them. This CDR3 has 15 residues. Germline assignment: CDR1 SGHAT and CDR2 FQDESV (reference sequence). The CDR3 coding sequence is TGTGCCAGCAGCATACTACAGGGATTCCAAGAGACCCAGTACTTC. Translated, it gives CASSILQGFQETQYF.

The gene calls are TRBV4-1 and TRBJ2-7, with TRBD2 matching over 8 bases. There are 16 residues in the CDR3. Germline V CDR1 and CDR2: MGHRA, YSYEKL. Losses at the gene ends were 3 bases for V and 2 bases for J; bases not matched to a gene: 9. The DNA of the CDR3 is TGCGCCAGCAGCCAGGGAGCGGGAGATGGCACCTACGAGCAGTACTTC. Its protein is CASSQGAGDGTYEQYF.

The chain combines TRBV4-3 with TRBJ1-1, with D possibly matching TRBD1 (5 bases). The CDR3 sequence is 16 residues long. V lost 1 base and J 0 bases, leaving 12 bases between the germline ends. CDR1 LGHNA and CDR2 YSLEER come from the germline V gene. CDR3 in DNA: TGCGCCAGCAGCCAAGGGGCCCGGGGGATGAACACTGAAGCTTTCTTT. This encodes CASSQGARGMNTEAFF.

The chain has TRBV7-6 and TRBJ2-2, with a tentative D call TRBD2 (6 bases). The CDR3 spans 15 residues. CDR1 and CDR2 (germline): SGHVS, FNYEAQ. V was trimmed by 6 bases and J by 4 bases, leaving 15 bases between them. In DNA, the CDR3 is TGTGCCAGCAGACCTAGAGGAGGGGTCACCGGGGAGCTGTTTTTT. The encoded protein is CASRPRGGVTGELFF.

V is TRBV29-1 and J is TRBJ2-7, with 13 bases that match TRBD2. Germline CDR1 is SQVTM and CDR2 is ANQGSEA. The ends lost 7 bases at V and 0 bases at J; junction bases unmatched: 3. The CDR3 sequence is 14 residues long. The chain's CDR3 is CSAGLAGDSYEQYF. CDR3 coding DNA: TGCAGCGCTGGACTAGCGGGAGACTCCTACGAGCAGTACTTC.

The CDR3 coding sequence is TGTGCCAGCAGCCAAGCCCCTTATAGCACAGATACGCAGTATTTT. It yields the protein CASSQAPYSTDTQYF. The V gene is TRBV4-2, the J gene TRBJ2-3; D uncertain. The germline CDR1 and CDR2 sequences are LGHNA and YNFKEQ. The CDR3 is 15 amino acids. V was clipped by 1 base and J by 0 bases, with 8 bases between them.

V usage is TRBV9 and J usage is TRBJ2-7, with 7 positions matching TRBD1. Germline lookup yields CDR1 SGDLS and CDR2 YYNGEE. J was trimmed by 2 bases and V by 4 bases; bases with no gene match: 6. CDR3 size: 14 residues. In DNA form, the CDR3 reads TGTGCCAGCAGCAAGGGGACAGCCCCCTACGAGCAGTACTTC. Amino acids: CASSKGTAPYEQYF.

The DNA of the CDR3 is TGTGCCAGCAGCCCCCGACAGGGTCAAGGCTACACCTTC. Protein: CASSPRQGQGYTF. The chain has TRBV7-6 and TRBJ1-2, with 7 bases fitting TRBD1. With V trimmed by 5 bases and J by 8 bases, 8 bases remained unmatched. CDR1 is SGHVS, CDR2 FNYEAQ, per germline. The CDR3 length is 13 residues.

This sequence joins TRBV11-2 and TRBJ1-1; D gene unclear. CDR1 is SGHAT and CDR2 is FQNNGV in the germline V gene. The CDR3 contains 15 residues. The V end was cut by 0 bases, the J end by 0 bases, with 8 bases between. The CDR3 DNA reads as TGTGCCAGCAGCTTAGATCCGACCGTGAACACTGAAGCTTTCTTT. Translating gives CASSLDPTVNTEAFF.

The chain is built from TRBV18 and TRBJ1-1; D unresolved. The CDR3 runs to 15 residues. Per germline, CDR1 KGHSH and CDR2 LQKENI. Trimming shortened V by 2 bases and J by 1 base, and 11 bases separated the two germline ends. CDR3: CASSPKIQENTEAFF. The CDR3 DNA follows: TGTGCCAGCTCACCAAAAATTCAGGAGAACACTGAAGCTTTCTTT.

This chain uses TRBV30 with TRBJ1-6; 7 positions match TRBD1. The junction had 9 bases not matched to a gene; V was cut back by 6 bases and J by 7 bases. This CDR3 has 14 residues. Germline CDR1 reads GTSNPN; CDR2 reads SVGIG (reference sequence). The CDR3 DNA is TGTGCCTGCAAGCGGGACAGAGGAAATTCACCCCTCCACTTT. Residues: CACKRDRGNSPLHF. Variable domain in full (rest from reference TRBV30 and TRBJ1-6): SQTIHQWPATLVQPVGSPLSLECTVEGTSNPNLYWYRQAAGRGLQLLFYSVGIGQISSEVPQNLSASRPQDRQFILSSKKLLLSDSGFYLCACKRDRGNSPLHFGNGTRLTVT.